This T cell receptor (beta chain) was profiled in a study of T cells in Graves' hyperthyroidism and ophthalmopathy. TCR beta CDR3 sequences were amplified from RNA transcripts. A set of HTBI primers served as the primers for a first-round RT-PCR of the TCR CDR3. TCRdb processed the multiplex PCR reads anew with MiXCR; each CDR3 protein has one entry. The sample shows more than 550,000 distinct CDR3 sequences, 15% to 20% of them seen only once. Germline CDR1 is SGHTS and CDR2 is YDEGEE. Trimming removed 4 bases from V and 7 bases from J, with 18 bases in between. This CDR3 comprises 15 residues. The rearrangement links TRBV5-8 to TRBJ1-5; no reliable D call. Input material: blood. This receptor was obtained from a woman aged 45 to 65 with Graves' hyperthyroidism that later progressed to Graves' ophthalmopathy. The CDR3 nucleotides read TGTGCCAGCAGCGGTCGGCCGCTCGGGAACCAGCCCCAGCATTTT. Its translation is CASSGRPLGNQPQHF.